Below, 12 T cell receptor beta chains from the same sample are listed, as sequenced in a study of CD8 T cells in ankylosing spondylitis. A single record per CDR3 protein comes from TCRdb applying MiXCR to the 5' RACE reads. The sample records about 160,000 distinct CDR3 sequences, around 19% being singletons. Sequenced: blood, either unsorted or a sorted T cell fraction (not recorded which). All receptors derive from a male donor with ankylosing spondylitis or in good health (not recorded which).

This chain uses TRBV18 with TRBJ1-1; weak D call: TRBD1 (5 bases). The germline gives CDR1 KGHSH, CDR2 LQKENI. The V end was cut by 3 bases, the J end by 5 bases, with 19 bases between. CDR3 length: 16 amino acids. DNA of the CDR3: TGTGCCAGCTCACCCCCGGACTTAATTAAGGGGACTGAAGCTTTCTTT. Translating it yields CASSPPDLIKGTEAFF.

This clonotype was found a few times. The chain combines TRBV6-5 with TRBJ2-3, with TRBD2 matching over 9 bases. The germline V gene encodes CDR1 MNHEY and CDR2 SVGAGI. After removal of 4 bases from V and 2 bases from J, the junction contained 4 bases not matched to a gene. The CDR3 has 15 amino acids. The CDR3 nucleotides read TGTGCCAGCAGTTCCCTAGCGGGGTACACAGATACGCAGTATTTT. Translated: CASSSLAGYTDTQYF.

This clonotype was observed a few times. This chain links TRBV19 with TRBJ1-5, with D maybe TRBD1 (6 bases). The CDR3 sequence is 14 residues long. Germline CDR1 is LNHDA and CDR2 is SQIVND (reference sequence). Trimming shortened V by 5 bases and J by 3 bases, and 11 bases separated the two germline ends. CDR3 region: CASSVDRTNQPQHF. CDR3 sequence (DNA): TGTGCCAGTAGTGTCGACAGGACCAATCAGCCCCAGCATTTT.

As to this clonotype: One junction end does not reproduce the germline sequence, and a read error may be involved. J is TRBJ1-2 and V is TRBV2, with D possibly being TRBD1 (5 bases). This CDR3 region has 11 residues. From germline, CDR1 is SNHLY and CDR2 FYNNEI. The CDR3 bases are TGTGCCAGCAGGTTCTCCGGGACGCTCTCATTC. As protein: CASRFSGTLSF. Variable domain in full (rest from reference TRBV2 and TRBJ1-2): EPEVTQTPSHQVTQMGQEVILRCVPISNHLYFYWYRQILGQKVEFLVSFYNNEISEKSEIFDDQFSVERPDGSNFTLKIRSTKLEDSAMYFCASRFSGTLSFGSGTRLTVV.

V usage is TRBV12-3 or TRBV12-4 and J usage is TRBJ2-2; TRBD1 matches 9 bases. J gave up 1 base and V 5 bases, and 11 bases lay outside the gene matches. There are 18 residues in the CDR3. DNA of the CDR3: TGTGCCAGCAGTCGAAAGGGACAGGGATGGTTGAACACCGGGGAGCTGTTTTTT. Amino acids: CASSRKGQGWLNTGELFF.

The chain carries TRBV12-3 or TRBV12-4 and TRBJ1-1; possible D gene TRBD1, 5 bases. V lost 5 bases and J 0 bases, leaving 13 bases between the germline ends. This CDR3 has 15 residues. The CDR3 region has the DNA TGTGCCAGCAGTCCCCCGGGACCCTTGAACACTGAAGCTTTCTTT. Its protein is CASSPPGPLNTEAFF.

This clonotype was seen only a few times. The CDR3 sequence: CASSEYPDMETQYF. CDR3 DNA: TGTGCCAGCAGTGAATACCCTGACATGGAGACCCAGTACTTC. The chain has TRBV2 and TRBJ2-5; D is unclear. The CDR3 length is 14 residues. Trimming took off 2 bases at V and 5 bases at J, with 12 bases between the two ends. The germline gives CDR1 SNHLY, CDR2 FYNNEI.

This chain connects TRBV29-1 to TRBJ2-2; possible D gene TRBD1, 6 bases. The CDR3 length is 12 residues. Germline V gives CDR1 SQVTM, CDR2 ANQGSEA. This CDR3 is CSAGQHTGELFF. CDR3 DNA: TGCAGTGCCGGACAGCACACCGGGGAGCTGTTTTTT.

The genes are TRBV6-5 and TRBJ2-2; possible D gene TRBD1, 6 bases. Germline values: CDR1 MNHEY, CDR2 SVGAGI. Trimming took off 2 bases at V and 0 bases at J, with 19 bases between the two ends. The CDR3 length is 19 residues. The CDR3 DNA reads as TGTGCCAGCAGTTACCAACTAAAGGGGGTTCACGCGAACACCGGGGAGCTGTTTTTT. Encoded protein: CASSYQLKGVHANTGELFF.

This clonotype was observed many times. The rearrangement links TRBV5-1 to TRBJ1-5; D unclear. In germline, CDR1 is SGHRS, CDR2 YFSETQ. V was shortened by 1 base and J by 7 bases, with 12 bases between the two germline ends. The CDR3 length is 14 residues. The CDR3 loop is CASSLIGEGQPQHF. The CDR3 bases are TGCGCCAGCAGCTTGATCGGGGAAGGACAGCCCCAGCATTTT.

This rearrangement joins TRBV30 to TRBJ1-6; D unclear. The germline gives CDR1 GTSNPN, CDR2 SVGIG (reference sequence). The CDR3 sequence is 11 residues long. The V end was cut by 2 bases, the J end by 5 bases, with 1 base between. CDR3 sequence: CAWSNNSPLHF. The CDR3 DNA is TGTGCCTGGAGTAATAATTCACCCCTCCACTTT.

This clonotype was seen ten or more times. V gene TRBV12-3 or TRBV12-4 combines with J gene TRBJ1-2; D unclear. The CDR3 length is 13 residues. Trimming removed 3 bases from V and 8 bases from J, with 13 bases in between. The CDR3 reads CASSLSLGNGYTF. CDR3 DNA: TGTGCCAGCAGTTTGAGTCTCGGAAACGGCTACACCTTC.